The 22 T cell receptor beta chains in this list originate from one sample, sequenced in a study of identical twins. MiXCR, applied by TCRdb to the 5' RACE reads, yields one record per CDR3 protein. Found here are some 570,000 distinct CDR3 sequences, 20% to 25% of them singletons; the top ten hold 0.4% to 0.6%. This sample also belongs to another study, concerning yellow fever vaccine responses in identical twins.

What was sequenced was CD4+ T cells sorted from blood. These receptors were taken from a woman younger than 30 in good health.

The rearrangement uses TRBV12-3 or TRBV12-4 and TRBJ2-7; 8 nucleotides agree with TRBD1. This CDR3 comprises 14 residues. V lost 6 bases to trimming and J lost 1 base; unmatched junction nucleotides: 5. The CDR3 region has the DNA TGTGCCAGCAGCCACAGGGGGATTTCCTACGAGCAGTACTTC. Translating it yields CASSHRGISYEQYF.

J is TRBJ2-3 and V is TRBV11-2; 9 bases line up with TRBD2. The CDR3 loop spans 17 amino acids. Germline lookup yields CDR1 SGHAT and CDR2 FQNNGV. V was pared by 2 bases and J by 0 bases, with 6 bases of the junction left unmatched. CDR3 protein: CASSLLTSGRSTDTQYF. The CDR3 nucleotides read TGTGCCAGCAGCTTACTGACTAGCGGACGAAGCACAGATACGCAGTATTTT. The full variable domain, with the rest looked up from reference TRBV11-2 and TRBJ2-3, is EAGVAQSPRYKIIEKRQSVAFWCNPISGHATLYWYQQILGQGPKLLIQFQNNGVVDDSQLPKDRFSAERLKGVDSTLKIQPAKLEDSAVYLCASSLLTSGRSTDTQYFGPGTRLTVL.

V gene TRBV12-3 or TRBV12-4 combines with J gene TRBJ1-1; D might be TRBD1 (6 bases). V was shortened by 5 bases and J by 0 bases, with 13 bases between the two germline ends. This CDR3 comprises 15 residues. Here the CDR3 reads CASSMRGGLNTEAFF. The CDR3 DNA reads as TGTGCCAGCAGTATGAGGGGGGGTCTGAACACTGAAGCTTTCTTT.

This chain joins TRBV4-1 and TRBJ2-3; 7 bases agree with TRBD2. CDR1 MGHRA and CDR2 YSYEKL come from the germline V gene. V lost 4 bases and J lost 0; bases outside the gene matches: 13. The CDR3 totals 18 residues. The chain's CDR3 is CASSLPRLAPTSTDTQYF. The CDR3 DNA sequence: TGCGCCAGCAGCCTCCCCAGACTAGCACCTACTAGCACAGATACGCAGTATTTT.

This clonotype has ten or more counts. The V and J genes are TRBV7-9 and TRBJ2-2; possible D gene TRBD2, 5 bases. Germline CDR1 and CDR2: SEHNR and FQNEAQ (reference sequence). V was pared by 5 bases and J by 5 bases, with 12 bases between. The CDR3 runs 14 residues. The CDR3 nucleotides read TGTGCCAGCAGCCAACTAGGTGGGACCGGGGAGCTGTTTTTT. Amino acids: CASSQLGGTGELFF.

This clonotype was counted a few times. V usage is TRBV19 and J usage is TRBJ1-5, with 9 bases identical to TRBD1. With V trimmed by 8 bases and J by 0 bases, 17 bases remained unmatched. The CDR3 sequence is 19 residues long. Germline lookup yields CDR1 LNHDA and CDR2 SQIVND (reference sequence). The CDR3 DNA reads TGTGCCAGTGAGTGGGTGTTAGGGACAGGGTCTGCTAGCAATCAGCCCCAGCATTTT. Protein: CASEWVLGTGSASNQPQHF.

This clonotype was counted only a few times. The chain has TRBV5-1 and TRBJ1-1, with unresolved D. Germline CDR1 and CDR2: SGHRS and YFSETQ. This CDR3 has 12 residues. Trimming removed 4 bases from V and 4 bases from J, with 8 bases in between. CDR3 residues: CASSIGFTEAFF. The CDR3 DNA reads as TGCGCCAGCAGCATAGGGTTCACTGAAGCTTTCTTT.

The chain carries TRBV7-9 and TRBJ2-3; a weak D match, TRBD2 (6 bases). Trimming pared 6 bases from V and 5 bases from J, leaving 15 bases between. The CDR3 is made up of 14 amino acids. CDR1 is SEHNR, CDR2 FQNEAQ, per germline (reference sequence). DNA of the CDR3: TGTGCCAGCAGGCTTCGGGAGATTCAAGATACGCAGTATTTT. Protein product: CASRLREIQDTQYF.

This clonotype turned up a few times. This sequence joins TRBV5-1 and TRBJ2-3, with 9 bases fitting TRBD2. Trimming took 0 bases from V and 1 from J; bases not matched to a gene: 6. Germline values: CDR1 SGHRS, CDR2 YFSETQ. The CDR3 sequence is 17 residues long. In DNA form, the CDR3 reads TGCGCCAGCAGCTTGGAACCCGGCGGGGGGGGCACAGATACGCAGTATTTT. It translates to CASSLEPGGGGTDTQYF. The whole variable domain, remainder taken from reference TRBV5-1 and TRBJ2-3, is KAGVTQTPRYLIKTRGQQVTLSCSPISGHRSVSWYQQTPGQGLQFLFEYFSETQRNKGNFPGRFSGRQFSNSRSEMNVSTLELGDSALYLCASSLEPGGGGTDTQYFGPGTRLTVL.

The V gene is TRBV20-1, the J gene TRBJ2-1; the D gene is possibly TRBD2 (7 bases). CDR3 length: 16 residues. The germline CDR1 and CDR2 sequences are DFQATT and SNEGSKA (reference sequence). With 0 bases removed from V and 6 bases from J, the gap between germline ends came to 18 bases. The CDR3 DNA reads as TGCAGTGCTAGAGATGCCGGGGGGCTCACTTCCAATGAGCAGTTCTTC. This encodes CSARDAGGLTSNEQFF.

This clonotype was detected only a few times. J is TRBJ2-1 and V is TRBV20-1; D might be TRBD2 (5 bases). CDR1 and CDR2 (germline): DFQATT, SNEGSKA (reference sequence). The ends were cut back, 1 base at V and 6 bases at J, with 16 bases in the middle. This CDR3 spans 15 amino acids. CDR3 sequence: CSARVTGKRSNEQFF. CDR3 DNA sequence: TGCAGTGCTAGAGTTACGGGAAAACGGAGCAATGAGCAGTTCTTC.

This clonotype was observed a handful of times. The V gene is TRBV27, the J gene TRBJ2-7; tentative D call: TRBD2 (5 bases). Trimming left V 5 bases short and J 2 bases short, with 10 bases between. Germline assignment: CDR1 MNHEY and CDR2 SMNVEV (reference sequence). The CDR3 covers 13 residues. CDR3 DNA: TGTGCCAGCAGTGCTCCGGAGGCCTACGAGCAGTACTTC. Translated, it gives CASSAPEAYEQYF.

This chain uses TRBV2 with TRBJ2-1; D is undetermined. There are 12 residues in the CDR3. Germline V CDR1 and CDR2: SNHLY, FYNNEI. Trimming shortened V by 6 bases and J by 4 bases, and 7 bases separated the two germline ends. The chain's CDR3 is CASRILYNEQFF. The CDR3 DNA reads TGTGCCAGCAGGATACTATACAATGAGCAGTTCTTC.

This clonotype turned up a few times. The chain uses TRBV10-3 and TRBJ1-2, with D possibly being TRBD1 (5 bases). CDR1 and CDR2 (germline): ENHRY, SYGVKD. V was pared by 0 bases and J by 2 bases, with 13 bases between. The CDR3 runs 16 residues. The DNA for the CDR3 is TGTGCCATCAGTGAGTCGTCGGGACGGACGAACTATGGCTACACCTTC. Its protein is CAISESSGRTNYGYTF.

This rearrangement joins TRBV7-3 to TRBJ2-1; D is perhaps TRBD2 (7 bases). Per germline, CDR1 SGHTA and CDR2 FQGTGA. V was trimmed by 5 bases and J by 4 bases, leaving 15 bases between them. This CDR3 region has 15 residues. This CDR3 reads CASSISRGGYNEQFF. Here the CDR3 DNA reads TGTGCCAGCAGCATTAGTAGGGGGGGTTACAATGAGCAGTTCTTC.

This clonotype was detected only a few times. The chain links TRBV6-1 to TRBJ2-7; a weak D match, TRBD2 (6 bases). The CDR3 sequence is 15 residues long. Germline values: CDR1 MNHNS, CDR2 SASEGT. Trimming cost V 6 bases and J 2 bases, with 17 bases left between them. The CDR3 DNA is TGTGCCAGCAGAAATACCCTAGCGATTACCTACGAGCAGTACTTC. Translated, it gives CASRNTLAITYEQYF.

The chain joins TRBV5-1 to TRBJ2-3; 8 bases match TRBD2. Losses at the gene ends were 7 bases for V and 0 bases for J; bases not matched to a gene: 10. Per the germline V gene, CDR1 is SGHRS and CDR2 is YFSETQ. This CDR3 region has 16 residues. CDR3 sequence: CASSPYSGASTDTQYF. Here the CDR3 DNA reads TGCGCCAGCTCACCTTATAGCGGGGCCAGCACAGATACGCAGTATTTT.

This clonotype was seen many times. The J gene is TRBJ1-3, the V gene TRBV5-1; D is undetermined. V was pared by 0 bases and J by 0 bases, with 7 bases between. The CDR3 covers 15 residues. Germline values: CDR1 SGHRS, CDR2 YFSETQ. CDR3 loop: CASSLEGSSGNTIYF. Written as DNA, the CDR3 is TGCGCCAGCAGCTTGGAAGGCAGCTCTGGAAACACCATATATTTT.

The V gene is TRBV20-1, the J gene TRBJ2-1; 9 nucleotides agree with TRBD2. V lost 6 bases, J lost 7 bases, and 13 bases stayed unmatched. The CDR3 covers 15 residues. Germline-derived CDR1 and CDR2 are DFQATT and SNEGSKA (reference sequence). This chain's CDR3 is CSATPVVAGVNEQFF. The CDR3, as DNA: TGCAGTGCCACCCCCGTGGTAGCGGGAGTTAATGAGCAGTTCTTC.

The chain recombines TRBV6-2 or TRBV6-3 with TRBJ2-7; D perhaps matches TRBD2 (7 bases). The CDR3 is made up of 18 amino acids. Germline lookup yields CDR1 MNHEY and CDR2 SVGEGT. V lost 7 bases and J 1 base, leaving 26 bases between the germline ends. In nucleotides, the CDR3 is TGTGCCAGCACCAAAGGGGACAACAGGGAGGGCCCTTCCTACGAGCAGTACGTC. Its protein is CASTKGDNREGPSYEQYV.

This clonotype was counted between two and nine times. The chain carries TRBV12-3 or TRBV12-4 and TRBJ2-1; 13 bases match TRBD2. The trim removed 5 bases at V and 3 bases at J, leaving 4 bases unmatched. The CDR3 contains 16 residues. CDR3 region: CASSKLAGGVYNEQFF. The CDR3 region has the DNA TGTGCCAGCAGTAAACTAGCGGGGGGGGTCTACAATGAGCAGTTCTTC.

CDR3 coding DNA: TGTGCCAGCAGGGAGAACAGGAACACTGAAGCTTTCTTT. This translates into CASRENRNTEAFF. The V gene is TRBV6-1, the J gene TRBJ1-1; no clear D. The CDR3 loop spans 13 amino acids. Germline assignment: CDR1 MNHNS and CDR2 SASEGT. Trimming pared 6 bases from V and 1 base from J, leaving 9 bases between.